Each of the 24 T cell receptor beta chains below was sequenced from the same sample in a study of OX40 agonist ivuxolimab in advanced cancers. Measured with immunoSEQ multiplex PCR; TCRdb has only the in-frame clones, and not every one. Of approximately 81,000 clones in the sample, around 87% are singletons; the top ten hold just under 1%. The sequenced sample was CD4+ or CD8+ T cells sorted from blood, obtained in a trial of the OX40 agonist ivuxolimab. The source is an adult with an advanced solid tumor such as melanoma, head and neck, liver or kidney cancer.

The chain has TRBV7-7 and TRBJ2-7; D uncertain. The germline V gene encodes CDR1 SSHAT and CDR2 FNYEAQ (reference sequence). This CDR3 comprises 14 residues. Trimming removed 4 bases at V and 3 bases at J, with 13 bases between. The CDR3 sequence is CASSSDGGIYEQYF. In DNA, the CDR3 is TGTGCCAGCAGCTCCGACGGTGGAATCTACGAGCAGTACTTC.

This clone occurred once. The chain combines TRBV5-1 with TRBJ2-1; D is unclear. V was shortened by 1 base and J by 6 bases, with 8 bases between the two germline ends. Looked up from germline, CDR1 is SGHRS and CDR2 is YFSETQ. The CDR3 runs to 13 residues. CDR3 sequence: CASSLTAGNEQFF. CDR3 coding DNA: TGCGCCAGCAGCTTGACTGCAGGCAATGAGCAGTTCTTC.

V usage is TRBV4-2 and J usage is TRBJ2-3; TRBD2 matches at 12 bases. CDR3 length: 16 residues. The ends lost 1 base at V and 8 bases at J; junction bases unmatched: 7. CDR1 and CDR2 (germline): LGHNA, YNFKEQ. In nucleotides, the CDR3 is TGTGCCAGCAGCCAAGGGTCTAGCGGGGGGGCCCTTACGCAGTATTTT. Residues: CASSQGSSGGALTQYF.

A word on this clone: The sample holds other DNA sequences that translate to the same CDR3. CDR3 nucleotides: TGTGCCAGCAGTTACGTTGCGGGCACTGAAGCTTTCTTT. Amino acid sequence: CASSYVAGTEAFF. The rearrangement joins TRBV6-5 to TRBJ1-1; D call uncertain. V lost 2 bases, J lost 4 bases, and 8 bases lay in between. CDR1 and CDR2 (germline): MNHEY, SVGAGI. This CDR3 has 13 amino acids.

The rearrangement uses TRBV9 and TRBJ2-2, with D tentatively TRBD2 (6 bases). V was shortened by 0 bases and J by 5 bases, with 11 bases between the two germline ends. Looked up from germline, CDR1 is SGDLS and CDR2 is YYNGEE. The CDR3 length is 15 residues. The CDR3 DNA follows: TGTGCCAGCAGCGTAGAGACGGGGGTGACCGGGGAGCTGTTTTTT. Amino acids: CASSVETGVTGELFF.

The V call is TRBV27, the J call TRBJ1-1, with a weak D call TRBD1 (6 bases). Looked up from germline, CDR1 is MNHEY and CDR2 is SMNVEV (reference sequence). Trimming shortened V by 4 bases and J by 1 base, and 7 bases separated the two germline ends. CDR3 length: 13 residues. The CDR3: CASSYRENTEAFF. The CDR3 bases are TGTGCCAGCAGTTACAGGGAGAACACTGAAGCTTTCTTT.

In this sample, this clone turned up once. V is TRBV18 and J is TRBJ2-2; D is ambiguous. V was cut by 6 bases and J by 2 bases, with 13 bases left in between. Germline values: CDR1 KGHSH, CDR2 LQKENI. The CDR3 spans 15 residues. Written as DNA, the CDR3 is TGTGCCAGCTCGTCACGGGCCCTAAACACCGGGGAGCTGTTTTTT. Translating gives CASSSRALNTGELFF.

The chain has TRBV29-1 and TRBJ1-4, with D hard to call. Trimming removed 2 bases at V and 8 bases at J, with 9 bases between. Germline assignment: CDR1 SQVTM and CDR2 ANQGSEA. This CDR3 region has 12 residues. The CDR3 nucleotides read TGCAGCGTTGAACTTGAAGGGGAAAAACTGTTTTTT. Residues: CSVELEGEKLFF.

The chain links TRBV6-5 to TRBJ2-3; 9 bases line up with TRBD1. The germline V gene has CDR1 MNHEY and CDR2 SVGAGI. The length of the CDR3 is 16 residues. Unmatched junction bases numbered 7, after V lost 2 bases and J lost 4 bases. The CDR3 loop reads CASSYGRGQGSDTQYF. The CDR3 bases are TGTGCCAGCAGTTACGGGCGGGGACAGGGCTCAGATACGCAGTATTTT.

The chain's CDR3 is CASSLGQGGNIQYF. CDR3 DNA: TGTGCCAGTAGTTTGGGACAGGGAGGAAACATTCAGTACTTC. The genes are TRBV19 and TRBJ2-4; 9 positions agree with TRBD1. CDR1 LNHDA and CDR2 SQIVND come from the germline V gene (reference sequence). The CDR3 is 14 amino acids. The junction had 5 bases not matched to a gene; V was cut back by 5 bases and J by 6 bases.

The chain has TRBV5-4 and TRBJ2-2, with D unresolved. The CDR3 has 14 residues. The V and J ends lost 4 bases and 4 bases respectively, with 11 bases between them. Germline V gene data show CDR1 as SGHNT and CDR2 as YYREEE (reference sequence). CDR3 loop: CASSDGRSTGELFF. Written as DNA, the CDR3 is TGTGCCAGCAGCGATGGGCGATCCACCGGGGAGCTGTTTTTT.

This clone was seen a single time. The chain is built from TRBV6-6 and TRBJ1-1; 7 nucleotides match TRBD1. Trimming took 2 bases from V and 5 from J; bases not matched to a gene: 11. Germline V gene lookup returns CDR1 MNHNY and CDR2 SVGAGI (reference sequence). This CDR3 spans 16 amino acids. For the CDR3, the DNA is TGTGCCAGCAGTTACGATACGGGACAGCGGAGGACTGAAGCTTTCTTT. Translated, it gives CASSYDTGQRRTEAFF.

The rearrangement uses TRBV10-3 and TRBJ1-5, with a possible D match to TRBD1 (6 bases). CDR1 is ENHRY and CDR2 is SYGVKD in the germline V gene. This CDR3 contains 15 residues. V was shortened by 3 bases and J by 4 bases, with 13 bases between the two germline ends. The CDR3 loop is CAISDGKGQNQPQHF. CDR3 bases: TGTGCCATCAGTGATGGAAAAGGACAGAATCAGCCCCAGCATTTT.

J is TRBJ1-1 and V is TRBV20-1, with 9 nucleotides matching TRBD1. The CDR3 totals 11 residues. V shed 5 bases, J shed 12 bases, and the junction held 7 bases outside the gene matches. Germline assignment: CDR1 DFQATT and CDR2 SNEGSKA (reference sequence). This CDR3 is CSAEGQGRTFF. CDR3 DNA sequence: TGCAGTGCTGAAGGACAGGGGAGAACTTTCTTT.

The chain combines TRBV5-1 with TRBJ1-3; D gene uncertain. This CDR3 is built from 14 residues. Germline CDR1 SGHRS, CDR2 YFSETQ. Trimming stripped 1 base from V and 0 bases from J, with 5 bases between. CDR3 residues: CASSLTGSGNTIYF. Written as DNA, the CDR3 is TGCGCCAGCAGCTTGACGGGCTCTGGAAACACCATATATTTT.

The gene calls are TRBV5-1 and TRBJ1-2, with 11 bases that match TRBD1. This CDR3 is 15 amino acids long. Germline CDR1 SGHRS, CDR2 YFSETQ. V gave up 4 bases and J gave up 4 bases; unmatched junction bases: 6. CDR3 sequence (DNA): TGCGCCAGCAGCACGGGACAGGGGGGAGGCTATGGCTACACCTTC. Translated, it gives CASSTGQGGGYGYTF.

The CDR3 loop reads CSVDGQGRGGYTF. CDR3 nucleotides: TGCAGCGTTGATGGGCAGGGGAGAGGTGGCTACACCTTC. J is TRBJ1-2 and V is TRBV29-1; TRBD1 is a possible D gene (6 bases). V dropped 3 bases and J dropped 7 bases, with 15 bases sitting between them. This CDR3 is built from 13 residues. CDR1 and CDR2 from the germline V gene are SQVTM and ANQGSEA. The full variable domain, its missing parts supplied by reference TRBV29-1 and TRBJ1-2, is SAVISQKPSRDICQRGTSLTIQCQVDSQVTMMFWYRQQPGQSLTLIATANQGSEATYESGFVIDKFPISRPNLTFSTLTVSNMSPEDSSIYLCSVDGQGRGGYTFGSGTRLTVV.

The count of this clone is one. V is TRBV29-1 and J is TRBJ2-5; D gene uncertain. Germline loops: CDR1 SQVTM, CDR2 ANQGSEA. There are 10 residues in the CDR3. V was trimmed by 2 bases and J by 7 bases, leaving 5 bases between them. The CDR3 here is CSVERRTQYF. CDR3 nucleotides: TGCAGCGTTGAAAGGCGGACCCAGTACTTC.

This clone was counted a few times. The rearrangement joins TRBV7-3 to TRBJ2-3; no definite D call. The germline CDR1 and CDR2 sequences are SGHTA and FQGTGA. V was clipped by 2 bases and J by 2 bases, with 11 bases between them. CDR3 length: 15 residues. The CDR3 DNA reads as TGTGCCAGCAGCTTAGTTGGCGTCCCCACAGATACGCAGTATTTT. It yields the protein CASSLVGVPTDTQYF.

This chain uses TRBV7-2 with TRBJ1-3, with no clear D. Germline CDR1 and CDR2: SGHTA and FQGNSA. The V gene lost 4 bases and the J gene lost 7 bases, with 11 bases spanning the gap. This CDR3 has 13 amino acids. The CDR3 loop reads CASSSFEGNTIYF. The DNA of the CDR3 is TGTGCCAGCAGCTCTTTCGAGGGTAACACCATATATTTT.

V and J are TRBV5-1 and TRBJ2-3, with TRBD2 identical over 9 bases. The trim removed 0 bases at V and 4 bases at J, leaving 6 bases unmatched. Germline CDR1 and CDR2: SGHRS and YFSETQ. This CDR3 is 16 amino acids long. This CDR3 reads CASSLGGTSTADTQYF. The CDR3 DNA is TGCGCCAGCAGCTTGGGGGGGACTAGCACAGCAGATACGCAGTATTTT.

This chain joins TRBV2 and TRBJ2-6; either TRBD1 or TRBD2 may fit D (5 bases each). Germline V gene data show CDR1 as SNHLY and CDR2 as FYNNEI. V lost 6 bases, J lost 0 bases, and 6 bases lay in between. The CDR3 totals 14 residues. CDR3 in DNA: TGTGCCAGCAGGGGGGACTCTGGGGCCAACGTCCTGACTTTC. Amino acids: CASRGDSGANVLTF.

J is TRBJ1-1 and V is TRBV7-9; no reliable D call. The ends were cut back, 4 bases at V and 6 bases at J, with 12 bases in the middle. Germline CDR1 is SEHNR and CDR2 is FQNEAQ (reference sequence). The CDR3 runs 13 residues. As DNA, the CDR3 is TGTGCCAGCAGCTCCTCCGGAGGATCTGAAGCTTTCTTT. Its translation is CASSSSGGSEAFF. Full variable domain (remainder filled in from reference TRBV7-9 and TRBJ1-1): DTGVSQNPRHKITKRGQNVTFRCDPISEHNRLYWYRQTLGQGPEFLTYFQNEAQLEKSRLLSDRFSAERPKGSFSTLEIQRTEQGDSAMYLCASSSSGGSEAFFGQGTRLTVV.

J is TRBJ1-4 and V is TRBV5-4, with 11 bases lining up with TRBD1. The CDR3 is 16 residues long. Germline lookup yields CDR1 SGHNT and CDR2 YYREEE (reference sequence). V lost 4 bases to trimming and J lost 8 bases; unmatched junction nucleotides: 10. The CDR3 loop reads CASSLPPGQGGEKLFF. The CDR3 nucleotides read TGTGCCAGCAGCCTCCCGCCGGGACAGGGGGGGGAAAAACTGTTTTTT. Using reference TRBV5-4 and TRBJ1-4 for the parts outside the CDR3, the full variable domain is ETGVTQSPTHLIKTRGQQVTLRCSSQSGHNTVSWYQQALGQGPQFIFQYYREEENGRGNFPPRFSGLQFPNYSSELNVNALELDDSALYLCASSLPPGQGGEKLFFGSGTQLSVL.